Shown below are 4 T cell receptor beta chains from a single sample sequenced in a study of blood T cell repertoires in COVID-19. Clones were sequenced by immunoSEQ multiplex PCR, and TCRdb holds only the in-frame ones, with some missing. The sample shows roughly 330,000 clones, around 87% of them seen only once. The material sequenced was peripheral blood. Receptors were obtained from a woman aged 45-65 years with active or convalescent COVID-19.

The chain recombines TRBV3-1 (or the pseudogene TRBV3-2) with TRBJ2-7; D is possibly TRBD1 (6 bases). Trimming left V 1 base short and J 8 bases short, with 12 bases between. CDR3 length equals 13 residues. CDR1 and CDR2 (germline): LGHDT, YNNKEL (reference sequence). The CDR3 loop is CASSQVTGGQQYF. The CDR3 DNA is TGTGCCAGCAGCCAAGTGACAGGAGGACAGCAGTACTTC.

This rearrangement joins TRBV9 to TRBJ1-1; D is unresolved. Deletions cut 1 base from V and 6 bases from J, with 16 bases between. This CDR3 region has 15 residues. CDR1 and CDR2 from the germline V gene are SGDLS and YYNGEE. The CDR3 reads CASSVSVVGSAEAFF. The CDR3 DNA sequence: TGTGCCAGCAGCGTATCGGTGGTTGGGAGCGCTGAAGCTTTCTTT.

As concerns this clone: Other DNA sequences in this specimen translate into the identical CDR3. This CDR3 reads CASSLGQNYGYTF. The DNA for the CDR3 is TGTGCCAGCAGCTTAGGCCAGAACTATGGCTACACCTTC. The gene calls are TRBV7-2 and TRBJ1-2; D unresolved. Germline CDR1 SGHTA, CDR2 FQGNSA. CDR3 size: 13 residues. Trimming left V 1 base short and J 2 bases short, with 5 bases between.

This rearrangement joins TRBV4-3 to TRBJ2-1, with D tentatively TRBD2 (7 bases). Deletions cut 1 base from V and 5 bases from J, with 15 bases between. Germline V gene sequence: CDR1 LGHNA, CDR2 YSLEER. CDR3 size: 16 residues. This chain's CDR3 is CASSQGGGGLNNEQFF. CDR3 sequence (DNA): TGCGCCAGCAGCCAAGGAGGGGGGGGACTTAACAATGAGCAGTTCTTC.